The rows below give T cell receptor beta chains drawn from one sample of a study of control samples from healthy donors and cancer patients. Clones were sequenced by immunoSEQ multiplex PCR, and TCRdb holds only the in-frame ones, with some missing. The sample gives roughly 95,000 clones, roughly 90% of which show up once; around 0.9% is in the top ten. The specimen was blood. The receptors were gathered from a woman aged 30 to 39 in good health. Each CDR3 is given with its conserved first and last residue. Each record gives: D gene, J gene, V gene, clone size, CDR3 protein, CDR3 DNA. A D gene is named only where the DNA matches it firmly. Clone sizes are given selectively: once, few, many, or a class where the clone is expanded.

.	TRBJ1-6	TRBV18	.	CASSLQGPTNSPLHF	TGTGCCAGCTCCCTACAGGGACCGACTAATTCACCCCTCCACTTT
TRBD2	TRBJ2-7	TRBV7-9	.	CASSPLSGRDGYEQYF	TGTGCCAGCAGCCCCCTTAGCGGGAGGGACGGTTACGAGCAGTACTTC
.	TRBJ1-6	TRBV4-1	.	CASSQDGGRLNSPLHF	TGCGCCAGCAGCCAAGATGGAGGACGCCTGAATTCACCCCTCCACTTT
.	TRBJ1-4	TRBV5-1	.	CASSLGGTNEKLFF	TGCGCCAGCAGCTTAGGCGGAACTAATGAAAAACTGTTTTTT
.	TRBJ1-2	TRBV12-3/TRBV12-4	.	CASSFMRVTGYTF	TGTGCCAGCAGTTTTATGCGGGTAACTGGCTACACCTTC
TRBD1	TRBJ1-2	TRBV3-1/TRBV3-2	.	CASSQETLTGNYGYTF	TGTGCCAGCAGCCAAGAAACCTTGACAGGGAACTATGGCTACACCTTC
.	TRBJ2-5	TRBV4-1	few	CASSQDGGGGSETQYF	TGCGCCAGCAGCCAAGATGGGGGAGGGGGGAGTGAGACCCAGTACTTC
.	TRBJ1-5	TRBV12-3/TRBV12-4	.	CASSSNRDQPQHF	TGTGCCAGCAGTTCCAACAGAGATCAGCCCCAGCATTTT
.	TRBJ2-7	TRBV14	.	CASSQGYEQYF	TGTGCCAGCAGCCAAGGGTACGAGCAGTACTTC
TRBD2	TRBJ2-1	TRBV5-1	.	CASSPGTSGGRQFF	TGCGCCAGCAGCCCCGGGACTAGCGGGGGGAGGCAGTTCTTC